This T cell receptor beta chain is from a study of T cells in Graves' hyperthyroidism and ophthalmopathy. Notes on the study in general: In the blood, most expanded thyroid clonotypes above 0.001 appeared as well.

Each ophthalmopathy patient scored at least 3 on the Clinical Activity Score and at least 4 on NOSPECS grade, with duration under 3 months. Patients showing uncontrolled infection, other autoimmune disease, pregnancy or lactation were ineligible. CDR1 is SGHTS, CDR2 YDEGEE, per germline. Unmatched junction bases numbered 8, after V lost 6 bases and J lost 3 bases. The CDR3 has 14 residues. From RNA transcripts, TCR beta CDR3 regions were amplified. The primer set for the first-round RT-PCR of the TCR CDR3 was HTBI. One entry per CDR3 protein, called by TCRdb with MiXCR from the multiplex PCR reads. The table has 500,000 to 550,000 distinct CDR3 sequences, about 20% seen once. This clonotype was seen only a few times. Its antigen is still unknown.

The TCR sequence derives from a man aged 35 to 55 with Graves' ophthalmopathy. The rearrangement links TRBV5-8 to TRBJ2-7, with 8 bases matching TRBD1. Sample: blood. The CDR3 spells CASTVRTGSYEQYF. In nucleotides, the CDR3 is TGTGCCAGCACCGTACGGACAGGGAGCTACGAGCAGTACTTC.